This T cell receptor (beta chain) was captured by sequencing in a study of T cell repertoires in cytomegalovirus infection. Study as a whole: CMV epitopes, recently identified HLA-C-restricted and well-studied HLA-B-restricted, were used. Signatures in public TCR beta sequences pointed to both CMV infection and matching HLA type.

This CDR3 has 14 residues. V lost 0 bases and J 4 bases, leaving 9 bases between the germline ends. The table lists this clonotype with many counts. What it recognizes is unknown. TCRdb recomputed calls from the reads with MiXCR, one row per CDR3 protein. The sample includes approximately 260,000 distinct CDR3 sequences, 20% to 25% of them seen just once. Study-wide results and limits: Within the response measured ex vivo, HLA-C-restricted CMV-specific TCR beta clonotypes were dominant. Summed public TCR beta family frequency identified CMV carriers bearing the relevant HLA.

This chain joins TRBV12-3 or TRBV12-4 and TRBJ2-5; D is unresolved. The specimen comprised cultured PBMCs, sampled from culture after CMV antigen stimulation. The source is a human donor in good health (CMV status not recorded). Some clones in this sample may be carry-over from other donors' samples. CDR3 amino acids: CASSLAQPRETQYF. The CDR3 nucleotides are TGTGCCAGCAGTTTAGCACAGCCGAGAGAGACCCAGTACTTC.